This entry concerns a single T cell receptor (beta chain). The sample belongs to a study of shared clonotypes between healthy human individuals. This table comes from immunoSEQ multiplex PCR, and its TCRdb copy is limited to in-frame clones, with some not included. The data hold around 1.5 million clones, with 95% to 99% observed a single time. CDR1 WNHNN and CDR2 SYGVQD come from the germline V gene (reference sequence). CDR3 length: 14 residues. Trimming took 6 bases from V and 3 from J, leaving 11 bases between them. Source material: naive CD4+ T cells sorted from blood. The subset denotes: CD45RA+ positively selected. The chain is built from TRBV10-1 and TRBJ2-2; D is tentatively TRBD1 or TRBD2 (5 bases each). This receptor was identified in a man younger than 45 in good health. The DNA of the CDR3 is TGCGCCAGCAGAATGGGGCGGGACACCGGGGAGCTGTTTTTT. This encodes CASRMGRDTGELFF.